The 15 T cell receptor beta chains below all came from one sample that was sequenced in a study of blood T cell repertoires in COVID-19. Only in-frame clones appear in the TCRdb table, and some are missing; sequencing was by immunoSEQ multiplex PCR. The profile shows about 54,000 clones, about nine tenths of them singletons. The sequencing sample was made of peripheral blood. The receptors come from a woman aged 40 to 50 with active COVID-19.

This clone was counted a few times. This chain joins TRBV6-5 and TRBJ2-3; TRBD2 matches at 8 bases. This CDR3 comprises 15 residues. Germline assignment: CDR1 MNHEY and CDR2 SVGAGI. The V segment lost 5 bases and the J segment 4 bases; nucleotides outside the gene matches: 8. CDR3 in DNA: TGTGCCAGCAGTACCAGTAGCGGGGCCTCAGATACGCAGTATTTT. Translation: CASSTSSGASDTQYF.

V usage is TRBV6-2 or TRBV6-3 and J usage is TRBJ2-1, with 9 bases lining up with TRBD2. Germline CDR1 reads MNHEY; CDR2 reads SVGEGT. The CDR3 runs 17 residues. V gave up 2 bases and J gave up 7 bases; unmatched junction bases: 12. The CDR3 reads CASSYSFGGGAANEQFF. DNA for the CDR3: TGTGCCAGCAGTTACAGTTTCGGCGGGGGGGCTGCGAATGAGCAGTTCTTC.

V usage is TRBV9 and J usage is TRBJ2-1; 10 bases fit TRBD2. This CDR3 spans 15 amino acids. Germline V gives CDR1 SGDLS, CDR2 YYNGEE. The V and J ends lost 4 bases and 2 bases, in that order; junction bases with no gene match: 3. The CDR3 spells CASSLSGGPYNEQFF. The CDR3 DNA is TGTGCCAGCAGCCTTAGCGGGGGGCCCTACAATGAGCAGTTCTTC.

This chain uses TRBV28 with TRBJ2-6; D is unresolved. In germline, CDR1 is MDHEN, CDR2 SYDVKM. This CDR3 spans 13 amino acids. The germline V and J ends were trimmed by 8 bases and 1 base, with 6 bases remaining between them. The CDR3 sequence: CASLVSGANVLTF. The CDR3 DNA reads as TGTGCCAGCTTAGTATCTGGGGCCAACGTCCTGACTTTC.

The chain links TRBV5-1 to TRBJ1-5, with D tentatively TRBD1 (5 bases). The CDR3 totals 15 residues. Per germline, CDR1 SGHRS and CDR2 YFSETQ. Between the trimmed V and J ends, which lost 2 bases and 0 bases, there was a span of 9 bases. The CDR3 region is CASSLGHNSNQPQHF. DNA of the CDR3: TGCGCCAGCAGCTTAGGACACAATAGCAATCAGCCCCAGCATTTT.

V gene TRBV12-3 or TRBV12-4 combines with J gene TRBJ1-1; unclear D gene. Deletions cut 3 bases from V and 8 bases from J, with 7 bases between. CDR3 length: 11 residues. The CDR3 loop reads CASSFVGEAFF. CDR3 nucleotides: TGTGCCAGCAGTTTTGTCGGGGAAGCTTTCTTT.

The chain joins TRBV4-1 to TRBJ1-2, with TRBD1 identical over 7 bases. CDR1 MGHRA and CDR2 YSYEKL come from the germline V gene. Losses at the gene ends were 1 base for V and 7 bases for J; bases not matched to a gene: 12. CDR3 size: 16 residues. As DNA, the CDR3 is TGCGCCAGCAGCCAAGTGGACAGGCTCCCTCCTCGTGGCTACACCTTC. Its protein product is CASSQVDRLPPRGYTF.

This clone appeared once. The chain combines TRBV12-3 or TRBV12-4 with TRBJ2-5; no clear D gene. The CDR3 is 12 amino acids. With 7 bases removed from V and 0 bases from J, the gap between germline ends came to 6 bases. CDR3 protein: CASMAHQETQYF. CDR3 nucleotides: TGTGCCAGCATGGCCCACCAAGAGACCCAGTACTTC.

The chain couples TRBV6-5 to TRBJ1-1, with TRBD1 matching 9 bases. The germline V gene has CDR1 MNHEY and CDR2 SVGAGI. The length of the CDR3 is 13 residues. V gave up 8 bases and J gave up 1 base; unmatched junction bases: 2. The CDR3 here is CASGQGPNTEAFF. The CDR3 nucleotides read TGTGCCAGCGGACAGGGGCCGAACACTGAAGCTTTCTTT.

V is TRBV11-3 and J is TRBJ2-4; TRBD1 aligns across 9 bases. Germline-derived CDR1 and CDR2 are SGHNT and YENEEA. With 1 base clipped from V and 6 bases from J, the junction kept 7 bases outside the gene matches. This CDR3 is built from 16 residues. In DNA, the CDR3 is TGTGCCAGCAGCTTAGGGGTAGGGACAGGGAGAAACATTCAGTACTTC. Its protein is CASSLGVGTGRNIQYF.

The rearrangement links TRBV18 to TRBJ1-2; TRBD1 is a possible D gene (6 bases). Trimming left V 6 bases short and J 1 base short, with 18 bases between. The CDR3 has 16 amino acids. Germline V gives CDR1 KGHSH, CDR2 LQKENI. The CDR3 loop reads CASSPNRGAVNYGYTF. CDR3 coding DNA: TGTGCCAGCTCCCCAAACCGGGGGGCCGTTAACTATGGCTACACCTTC.

The chain combines TRBV5-4 with TRBJ1-5; the D gene is possibly TRBD1 (6 bases). The V end lost 0 bases, the J end lost 5 bases, and 12 bases lay between the germline ends. This CDR3 is 15 amino acids long. The germline gives CDR1 SGHNT, CDR2 YYREEE (reference sequence). The CDR3, as DNA: TGTGCCAGCAGCTTGGGTGGGGGCTACGATCAGCCCCAGCATTTT. This codes for CASSLGGGYDQPQHF.

V is TRBV19 and J is TRBJ2-1, with 10 nucleotides matching TRBD1. V was clipped by 5 bases and J by 9 bases; unmatched bases: 19. The germline gives CDR1 LNHDA, CDR2 SQIVND (reference sequence). The CDR3 has 18 residues. CDR3 nucleotide sequence: TGTGCCAGTAGTCCTCACCCGGGGGGGACAGGGGCAGCCAGTGAGCAGTTCTTC. Translating it yields CASSPHPGGTGAASEQFF.

The V and J genes are TRBV6-1 and TRBJ1-1, with D possibly TRBD1 on 6 matching bases. The germline CDR1 and CDR2 sequences are MNHNS and SASEGT. CDR3 length: 15 amino acids. Trimming cost V 3 bases and J 5 bases, with 16 bases left between them. The CDR3 region has the DNA TGTGCCAGCAGTGACGTGACCGTGGGGGCAACTGAAGCTTTCTTT. The encoded protein is CASSDVTVGATEAFF.

The chain uses TRBV19 and TRBJ1-6; D unresolved. V lost 1 base and J lost 7, with 8 bases in between. Looked up from germline, CDR1 is LNHDA and CDR2 is SQIVND (reference sequence). The CDR3 consists of 14 residues. The CDR3 DNA sequence: TGTGCCAGTAGTATAGGGTCCGGGAATTCACCCCTCCACTTT. It yields the protein CASSIGSGNSPLHF.